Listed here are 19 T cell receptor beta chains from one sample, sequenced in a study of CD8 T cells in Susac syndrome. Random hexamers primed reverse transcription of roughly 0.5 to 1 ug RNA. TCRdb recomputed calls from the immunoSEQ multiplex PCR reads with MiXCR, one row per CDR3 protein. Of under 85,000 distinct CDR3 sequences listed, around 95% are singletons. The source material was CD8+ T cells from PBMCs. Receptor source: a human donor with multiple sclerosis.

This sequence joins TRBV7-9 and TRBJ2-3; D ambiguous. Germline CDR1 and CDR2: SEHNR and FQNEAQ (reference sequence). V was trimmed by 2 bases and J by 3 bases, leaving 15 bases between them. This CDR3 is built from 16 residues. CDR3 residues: CASSLFPAGRTDTQYF. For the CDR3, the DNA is TGTGCCAGCAGCTTATTCCCCGCAGGTCGTACAGATACGCAGTATTTT. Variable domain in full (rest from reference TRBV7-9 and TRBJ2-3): DTGVSQNPRHKITKRGQNVTFRCDPISEHNRLYWYRQTLGQGPEFLTYFQNEAQLEKSRLLSDRFSAERPKGSFSTLEIQRTEQGDSAMYLCASSLFPAGRTDTQYFGPGTRLTVL.

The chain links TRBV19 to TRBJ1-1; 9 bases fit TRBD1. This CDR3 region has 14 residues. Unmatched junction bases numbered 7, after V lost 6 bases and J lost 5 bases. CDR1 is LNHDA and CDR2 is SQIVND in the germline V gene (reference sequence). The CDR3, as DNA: TGTGCCAGTAGAGGACAGGGGTGGGGAACTGAAGCTTTCTTT. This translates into CASRGQGWGTEAFF.

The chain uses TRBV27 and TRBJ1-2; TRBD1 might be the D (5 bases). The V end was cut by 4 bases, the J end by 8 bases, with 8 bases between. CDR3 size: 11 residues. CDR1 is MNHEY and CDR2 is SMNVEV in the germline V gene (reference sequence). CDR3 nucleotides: TGTGCCAGCAGTTCGGGGCTGGGCTACACCTTC. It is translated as CASSSGLGYTF.

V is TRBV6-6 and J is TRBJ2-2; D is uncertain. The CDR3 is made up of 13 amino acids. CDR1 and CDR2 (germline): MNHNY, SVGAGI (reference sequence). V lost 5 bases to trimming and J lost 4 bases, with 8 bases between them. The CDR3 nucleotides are TGTGCCAGCAGTCCATGGGGCACCGGGGAGCTGTTTTTT. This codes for CASSPWGTGELFF.

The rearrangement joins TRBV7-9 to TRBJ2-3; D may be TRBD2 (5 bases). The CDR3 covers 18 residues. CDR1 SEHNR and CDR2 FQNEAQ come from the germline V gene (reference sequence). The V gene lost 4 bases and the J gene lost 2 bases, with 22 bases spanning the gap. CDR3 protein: CASSSTHPDGKNTDTQYF. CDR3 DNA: TGTGCCAGCAGCTCCACCCACCCAGACGGGAAAAACACAGATACGCAGTATTTT.

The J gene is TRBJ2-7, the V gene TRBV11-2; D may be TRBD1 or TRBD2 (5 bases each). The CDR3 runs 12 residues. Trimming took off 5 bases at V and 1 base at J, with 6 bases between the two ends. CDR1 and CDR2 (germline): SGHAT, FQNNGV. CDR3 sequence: CASSGGSYEQYF. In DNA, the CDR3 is TGTGCCAGCAGCGGGGGATCCTACGAGCAGTACTTC.

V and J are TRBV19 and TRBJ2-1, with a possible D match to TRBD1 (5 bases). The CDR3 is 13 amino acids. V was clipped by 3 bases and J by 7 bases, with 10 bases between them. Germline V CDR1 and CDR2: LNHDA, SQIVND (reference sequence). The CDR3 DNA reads TGTGCCAGTAGTATGGCAGGGTTAAATGAGCAGTTCTTC. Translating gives CASSMAGLNEQFF.

CDR3 sequence reads: CASSLGDYTQYF. In nucleotides, the CDR3 is TGTGCCAGCAGCTTAGGCGACTACACGCAGTATTTT. This rearrangement joins TRBV7-9 to TRBJ2-3, with a tentative D call TRBD2 (5 bases). This CDR3 contains 12 residues. V lost 1 base to trimming and J lost 9 bases, with 8 bases between them. The germline gives CDR1 SEHNR, CDR2 FQNEAQ (reference sequence). The whole variable domain, filled in from reference TRBV7-9 and TRBJ2-3, reads DTGVSQNPRHKITKRGQNVTFRCDPISEHNRLYWYRQTLGQGPEFLTYFQNEAQLEKSRLLSDRFSAERPKGSFSTLEIQRTEQGDSAMYLCASSLGDYTQYFGPGTRLTVL.

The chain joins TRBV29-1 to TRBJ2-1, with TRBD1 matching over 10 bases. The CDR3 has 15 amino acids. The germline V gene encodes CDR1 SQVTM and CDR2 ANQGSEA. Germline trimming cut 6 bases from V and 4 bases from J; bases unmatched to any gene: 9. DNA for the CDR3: TGCAGCGTGGGGGAAGGGGACAGGGGATACAATGAGCAGTTCTTC. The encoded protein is CSVGEGDRGYNEQFF.

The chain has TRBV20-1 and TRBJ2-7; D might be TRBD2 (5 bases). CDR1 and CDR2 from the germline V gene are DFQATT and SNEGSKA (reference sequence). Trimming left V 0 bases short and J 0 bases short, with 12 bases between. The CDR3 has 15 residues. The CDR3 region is CSARDFHAGSYEQYF. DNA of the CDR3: TGCAGTGCTAGAGATTTCCACGCGGGCTCCTACGAGCAGTACTTC.

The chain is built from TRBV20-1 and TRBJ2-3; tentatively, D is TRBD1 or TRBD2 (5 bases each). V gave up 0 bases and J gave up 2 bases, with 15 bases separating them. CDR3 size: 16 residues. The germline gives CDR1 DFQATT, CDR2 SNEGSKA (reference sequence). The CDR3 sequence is CSARDLAEGATDTQYF. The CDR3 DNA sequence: TGCAGTGCTAGAGATCTAGCCGAAGGGGCCACAGATACGCAGTATTTT.

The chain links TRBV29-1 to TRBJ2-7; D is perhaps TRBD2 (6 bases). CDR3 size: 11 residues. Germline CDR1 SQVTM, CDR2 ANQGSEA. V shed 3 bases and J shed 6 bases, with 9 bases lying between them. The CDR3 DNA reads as TGCAGCGTTGATCGGGGAGGCGAGCAGTACTTC. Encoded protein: CSVDRGGEQYF.

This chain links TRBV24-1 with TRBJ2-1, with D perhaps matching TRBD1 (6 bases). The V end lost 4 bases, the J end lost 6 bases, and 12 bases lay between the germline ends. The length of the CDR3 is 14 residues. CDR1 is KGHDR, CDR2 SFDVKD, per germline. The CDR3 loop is CATSDLTGINEQFF. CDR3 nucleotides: TGTGCCACCAGTGACCTAACAGGGATCAATGAGCAGTTCTTC.

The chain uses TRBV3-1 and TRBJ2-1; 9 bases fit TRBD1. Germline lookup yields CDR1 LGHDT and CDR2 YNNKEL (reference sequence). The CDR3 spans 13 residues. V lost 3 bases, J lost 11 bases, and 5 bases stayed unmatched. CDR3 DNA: TGTGCCAGCAGCCAGGAGGGACAGGGACAGCAGTTCTTC. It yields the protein CASSQEGQGQQFF.

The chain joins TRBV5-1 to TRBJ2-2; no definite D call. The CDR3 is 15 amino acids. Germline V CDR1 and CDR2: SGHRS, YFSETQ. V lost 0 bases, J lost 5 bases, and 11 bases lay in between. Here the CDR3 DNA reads TGCGCCAGCAGCTTGGTGTCTGATTTGACCGGGGAGCTGTTTTTT. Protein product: CASSLVSDLTGELFF.

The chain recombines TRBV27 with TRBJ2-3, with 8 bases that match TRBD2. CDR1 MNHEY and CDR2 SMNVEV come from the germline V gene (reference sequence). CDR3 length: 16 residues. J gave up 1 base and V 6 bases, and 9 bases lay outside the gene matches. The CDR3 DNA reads TGTGCCAGCAGCCTATGGGCGGGAGGAGGCACAGATACGCAGTATTTT. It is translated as CASSLWAGGGTDTQYF.

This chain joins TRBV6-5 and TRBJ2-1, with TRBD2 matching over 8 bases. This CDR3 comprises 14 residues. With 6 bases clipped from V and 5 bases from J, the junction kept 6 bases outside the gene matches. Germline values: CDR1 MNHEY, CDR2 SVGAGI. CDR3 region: CASSSSGGHNEQFF. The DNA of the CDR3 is TGTGCCAGCAGCAGCAGCGGGGGCCACAATGAGCAGTTCTTC.

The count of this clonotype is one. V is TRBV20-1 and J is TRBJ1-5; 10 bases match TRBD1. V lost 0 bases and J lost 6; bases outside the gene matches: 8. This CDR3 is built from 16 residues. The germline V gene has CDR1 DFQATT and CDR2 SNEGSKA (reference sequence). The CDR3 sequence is CSARDRTGTGVQPQHF. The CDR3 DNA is TGCAGTGCTAGAGATAGGACCGGGACAGGGGTTCAGCCCCAGCATTTT.

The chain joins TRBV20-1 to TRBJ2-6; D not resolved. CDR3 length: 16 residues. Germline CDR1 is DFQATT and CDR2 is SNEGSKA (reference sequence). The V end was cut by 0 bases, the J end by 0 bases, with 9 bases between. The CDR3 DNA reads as TGCAGTGCTAGAGATACCAGGCCCTCTGGGGCCAACGTCCTGACTTTC. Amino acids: CSARDTRPSGANVLTF.